This record looks at one TCR beta chain sequence and its context. What it binds is not known. The sample is drawn from a study of graft-versus-host responses after intestinal transplantation. Study background: Among the recipients, transplants were multivisceral, liver-intestinal, or isolated intestinal. Tacrolimus and steroids were given for two to three years to all recipients after anti-thymocyte globulin induction. Study-wide findings and caveats: Marrow from the recipient contained GvH clones, some of which had appeared first in ileum or blood.

Libraries were prepared by immunoSEQ multiplex PCR; TCRdb keeps only in-frame clonotypes and omits some of them. The table has more than 80,000 clones, roughly nine tenths seen once. V was trimmed by 5 bases and J by 5 bases, leaving 12 bases between them. Germline V lookup: CDR1 SGHDN, CDR2 FVKESK. CDR3 length: 13 residues. V usage is TRBV14 and J usage is TRBJ2-5; possible D gene TRBD2, 6 bases. This sample comprised unstimulated CD4+ T cells sorted from spleen or lymph node cells, obtained before intestinal transplant. The receptor comes from a human donor who received an intestinal transplant. Here the CDR3 reads CASSEVGGETQYF. The CDR3 bases are TGTGCCAGCAGCGAAGTGGGGGGTGAGACCCAGTACTTC.